The clone carrying this T cell receptor (beta chain) was observed at least ten times. The sample comes from a study of T cells in Graves' hyperthyroidism and ophthalmopathy. Germline V lookup: CDR1 SGHRS, CDR2 YFSETQ. CDR3 length: 15 amino acids. Unmatched junction bases numbered 6, after V lost 0 bases and J lost 6 bases. Regions amplified from RNA transcripts were the TCR beta CDR3 regions. The HTBI primer set served for first-round RT-PCR of the TCR CDR3. One entry per CDR3 protein results from TCRdb running MiXCR on the multiplex PCR reads. The top ten hold more than 11% of the sample, which has around 520,000 distinct CDR3 sequences, less than 15% seen once.

The source of this sequence is a woman aged 35 to 49 with Graves' hyperthyroidism. V and J are TRBV5-1 and TRBJ1-2; 9 bases fit TRBD1. The sequenced material came from blood. The CDR3 spells CASSLDGQGIDGYTF. The CDR3 DNA follows: TGCGCCAGCAGCTTGGACGGACAGGGGATAGATGGCTACACCTTC.